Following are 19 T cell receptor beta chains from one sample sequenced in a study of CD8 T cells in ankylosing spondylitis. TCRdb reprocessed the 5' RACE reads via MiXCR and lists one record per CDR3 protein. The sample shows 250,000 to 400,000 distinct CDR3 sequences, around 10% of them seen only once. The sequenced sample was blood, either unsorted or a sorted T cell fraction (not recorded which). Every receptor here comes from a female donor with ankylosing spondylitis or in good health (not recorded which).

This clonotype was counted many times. The CDR3 nucleotides read TGTGCCATCAGTGAGTCGGAGACATTCAGCTATGGCTACACCTTC. Protein product: CAISESETFSYGYTF. The gene calls are TRBV10-3 and TRBJ1-2; unclear D gene. CDR3 size: 15 residues. Germline V gives CDR1 ENHRY, CDR2 SYGVKD. Trimming removed 0 bases from V and 4 bases from J, with 12 bases in between.

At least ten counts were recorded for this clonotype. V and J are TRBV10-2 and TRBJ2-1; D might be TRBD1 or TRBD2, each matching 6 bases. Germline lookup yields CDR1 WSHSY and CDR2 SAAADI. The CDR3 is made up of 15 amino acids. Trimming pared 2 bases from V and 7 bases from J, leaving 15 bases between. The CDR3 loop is CASSEGGRVLNEQFF. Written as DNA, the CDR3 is TGCGCCAGCAGTGAGGGGGGGCGGGTCTTGAATGAGCAGTTCTTC.

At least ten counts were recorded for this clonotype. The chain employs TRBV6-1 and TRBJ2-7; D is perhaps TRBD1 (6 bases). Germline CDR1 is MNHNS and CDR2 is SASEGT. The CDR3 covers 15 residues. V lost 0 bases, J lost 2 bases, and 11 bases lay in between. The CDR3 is CASSEAQGMPYEQYF. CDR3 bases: TGTGCCAGCAGTGAAGCGCAGGGGATGCCCTACGAGCAGTACTTC.

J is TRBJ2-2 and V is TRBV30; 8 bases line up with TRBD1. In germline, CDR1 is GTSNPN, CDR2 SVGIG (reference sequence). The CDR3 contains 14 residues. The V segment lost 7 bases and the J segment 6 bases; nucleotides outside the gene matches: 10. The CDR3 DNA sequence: TGTGCCTCCCCAGGACAGGGCAGGGCCGGGGAGCTGTTTTTT. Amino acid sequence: CASPGQGRAGELFF.

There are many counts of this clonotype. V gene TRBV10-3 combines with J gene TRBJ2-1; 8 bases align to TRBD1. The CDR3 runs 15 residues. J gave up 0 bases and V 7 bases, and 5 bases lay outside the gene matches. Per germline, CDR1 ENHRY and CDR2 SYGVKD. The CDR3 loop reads CAINDGTGSYNEQFF. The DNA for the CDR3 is TGTGCCATCAACGATGGGACAGGCTCCTACAATGAGCAGTTCTTC.

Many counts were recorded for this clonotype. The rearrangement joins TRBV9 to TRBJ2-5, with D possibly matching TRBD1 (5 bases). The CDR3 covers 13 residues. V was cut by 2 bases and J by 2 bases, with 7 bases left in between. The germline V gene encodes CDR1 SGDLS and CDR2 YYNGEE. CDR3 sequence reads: CASSVQGQETQYF. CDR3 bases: TGTGCCAGCAGCGTCCAGGGACAAGAGACCCAGTACTTC.

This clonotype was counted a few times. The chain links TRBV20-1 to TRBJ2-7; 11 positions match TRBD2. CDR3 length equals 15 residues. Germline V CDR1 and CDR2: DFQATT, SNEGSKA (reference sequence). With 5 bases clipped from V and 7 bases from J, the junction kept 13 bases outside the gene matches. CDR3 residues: CSARPGLADGREQYF. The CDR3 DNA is TGCAGTGCTCGACCGGGACTAGCGGATGGTAGGGAGCAGTACTTC.

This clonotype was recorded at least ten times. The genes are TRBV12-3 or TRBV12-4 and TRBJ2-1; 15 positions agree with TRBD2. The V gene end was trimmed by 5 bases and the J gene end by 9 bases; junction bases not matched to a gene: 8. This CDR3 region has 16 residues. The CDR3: CASSPGTSGGSVEQFF. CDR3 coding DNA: TGTGCCAGCAGTCCGGGGACTAGCGGGGGGTCAGTTGAGCAGTTCTTC.

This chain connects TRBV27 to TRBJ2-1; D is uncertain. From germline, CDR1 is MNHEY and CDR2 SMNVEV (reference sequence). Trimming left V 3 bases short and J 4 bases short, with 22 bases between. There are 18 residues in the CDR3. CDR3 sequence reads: CASSLVSMDHLGYNEQFF. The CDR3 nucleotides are TGTGCCAGCAGTTTGGTCAGTATGGACCACTTGGGTTACAATGAGCAGTTCTTC.

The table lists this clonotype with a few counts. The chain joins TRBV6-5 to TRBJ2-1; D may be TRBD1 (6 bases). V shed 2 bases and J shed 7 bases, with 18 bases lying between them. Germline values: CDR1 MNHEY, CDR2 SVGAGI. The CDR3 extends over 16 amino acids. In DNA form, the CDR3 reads TGTGCCAGCAGTTACCCCACAGGGCCCGGTGAGAATGAGCAGTTCTTC. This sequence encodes CASSYPTGPGENEQFF.

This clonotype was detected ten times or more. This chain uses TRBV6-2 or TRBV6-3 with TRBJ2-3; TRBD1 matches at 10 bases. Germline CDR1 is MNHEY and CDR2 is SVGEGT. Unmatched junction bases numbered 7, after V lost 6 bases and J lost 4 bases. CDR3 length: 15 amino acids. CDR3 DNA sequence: TGTGCCAGCAGAAGACAGGGGGCCTTGGCAGATACGCAGTATTTT. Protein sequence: CASRRQGALADTQYF.

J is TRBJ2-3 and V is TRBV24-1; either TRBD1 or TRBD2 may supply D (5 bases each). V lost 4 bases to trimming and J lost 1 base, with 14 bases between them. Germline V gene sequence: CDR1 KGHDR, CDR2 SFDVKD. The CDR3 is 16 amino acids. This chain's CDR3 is CATSEPGPGGTDTQYF. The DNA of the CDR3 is TGTGCCACCAGTGAGCCGGGACCCGGTGGCACAGATACGCAGTATTTT.

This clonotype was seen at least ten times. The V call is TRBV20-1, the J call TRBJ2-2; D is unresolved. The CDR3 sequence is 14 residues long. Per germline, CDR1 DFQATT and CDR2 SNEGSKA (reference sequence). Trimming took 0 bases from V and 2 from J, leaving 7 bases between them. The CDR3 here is CSARDGINTGELFF. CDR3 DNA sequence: TGCAGTGCTAGAGACGGCATAAACACCGGGGAGCTGTTTTTT.

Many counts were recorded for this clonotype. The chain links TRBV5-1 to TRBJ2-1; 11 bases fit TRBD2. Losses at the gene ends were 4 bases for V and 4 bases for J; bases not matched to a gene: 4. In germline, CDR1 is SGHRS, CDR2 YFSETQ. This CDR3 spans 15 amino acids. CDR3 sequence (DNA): TGCGCCAGCAGCCTGACTAGCGGGGATTACAATGAGCAGTTCTTC. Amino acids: CASSLTSGDYNEQFF.

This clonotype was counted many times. The CDR3 coding sequence is TGCGCCAGCAGCTCCGGACTAGCGGGCCCTAGCACAGATACGCAGTATTTT. Its translation is CASSSGLAGPSTDTQYF. V usage is TRBV5-1 and J usage is TRBJ2-3, with 11 bases matching TRBD2. The CDR3 covers 17 residues. Germline V gene sequence: CDR1 SGHRS, CDR2 YFSETQ. The ends lost 3 bases at V and 0 bases at J; junction bases unmatched: 6.

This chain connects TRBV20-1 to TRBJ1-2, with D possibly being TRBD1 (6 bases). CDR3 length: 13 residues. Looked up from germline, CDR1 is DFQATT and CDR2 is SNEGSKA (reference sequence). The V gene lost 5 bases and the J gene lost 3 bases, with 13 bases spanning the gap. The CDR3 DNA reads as TGCAGTGCTTGGGGGGCGCATGACTATGGCTACACCTTC. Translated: CSAWGAHDYGYTF.

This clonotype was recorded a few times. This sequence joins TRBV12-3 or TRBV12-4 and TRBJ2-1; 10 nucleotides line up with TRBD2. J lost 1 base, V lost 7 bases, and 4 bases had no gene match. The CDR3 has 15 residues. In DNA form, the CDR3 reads TGTGCCAGCACCTCTAGCGGGGGATCCTACAATGAGCAGTTCTTC. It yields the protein CASTSSGGSYNEQFF.

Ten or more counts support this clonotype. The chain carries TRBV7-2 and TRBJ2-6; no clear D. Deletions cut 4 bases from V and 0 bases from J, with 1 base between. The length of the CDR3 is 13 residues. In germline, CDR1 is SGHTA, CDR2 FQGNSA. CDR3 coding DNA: TGTGCCAGCAGCTACTCTGGGGCCAACGTCCTGACTTTC. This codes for CASSYSGANVLTF.

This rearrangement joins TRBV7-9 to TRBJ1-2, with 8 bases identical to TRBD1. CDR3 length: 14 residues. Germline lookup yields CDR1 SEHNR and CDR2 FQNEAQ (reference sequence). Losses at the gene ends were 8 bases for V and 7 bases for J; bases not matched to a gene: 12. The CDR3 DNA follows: TGTGCCAGCGGACCCGACAGGGGACATAGTGGCTACACCTTC. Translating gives CASGPDRGHSGYTF.